Listed below are T cell receptor beta chains from one sample, sequenced in a study of blood T cells in healthy people across ages. TCRdb independently ran MiXCR on the 5' RACE reads; one entry per CDR3 protein. Among roughly 1,800,000 distinct CDR3 sequences listed, 40% to 55% were seen once. Sequenced sample: blood. Receptor source: a woman between 40 and 50 years old in good health. Both conserved end residues are part of each CDR3. The order of the fields is J gene, clone size, V gene, D gene, CDR3 protein, CDR3 DNA. The D gene is left open where the match is weak. Where a row states a size, it is once, few, many or the class of an expanded clone; other rows omit it.

>TRBJ2-7|-|TRBV28|-
CASSQGLQRGYEQYF
TGTGCCAGCAGTCAAGGACTCCAACGGGGCTACGAGCAGTACTTC
>TRBJ1-6|-|TRBV11-3|TRBD1
CASSGDRNSPLHF
TGTGCCAGCAGCGGGGACAGAAATTCACCCCTCCACTTT
>TRBJ1-2|-|TRBV20-1|-
CSARGTSSGYTF
TGCAGTGCTAGAGGGACTTCGAGCGGCTACACCTTC
>TRBJ2-5|-|TRBV5-1|-
CASSSRPPAENYNEQYF
TGCGCCAGCAGCTCGCGACCTCCAGCGGAGAACTACAATGAGCAGTACTTC
>TRBJ2-7|once|TRBV27|TRBD2
CASSSPGGGGPYGQYF
TGTGCCAGCAGTTCACCTGGGGGGGGTGGCCCCTACGGGCAGTACTTC
>TRBJ2-3|-|TRBV19|TRBD2
CASSEGAGPSTDTQYF
TGTGCCAGTAGTGAGGGAGCGGGACCCAGCACAGATACGCAGTATTTT
>TRBJ1-4|-|TRBV20-1|-
CSAQNQGKLFF
TGCAGTGCTCAAAATCAGGGGAAACTGTTTTTT
>TRBJ2-5|-|TRBV3-1|-
CASSPVGGSYNEQYF
TGTGCCAGCAGCCCCGTGGGGGGCTCCTACAATGAGCAGTACTTC
>TRBJ1-2|many|TRBV29-1|TRBD1
CSVWTGEGGYTF
TGCAGCGTTTGGACAGGGGAGGGTGGCTACACCTTC
>TRBJ2-2|-|TRBV5-1|-
CASSSGTGTFMTGELFF
TGCGCCAGCAGCTCCGGCACCGGGACTTTCATGACCGGGGAGCTGTTTTTT
>TRBJ1-5|-|TRBV7-2|-
CASSSGGPLSSNQPQHF
TGTGCCAGCAGCTCGGGGGGACCGTTATCTAGCAATCAGCCCCAGCATTTT
>TRBJ1-5|-|TRBV27|-
CASRGPGRNQPQHF
TGTGCCAGCAGGGGGCCCGGGAGGAATCAGCCCCAGCATTTT
>TRBJ2-5|-|TRBV12-3/TRBV12-4|TRBD1
CASSFATGDTETQYF
TGTGCCAGCAGTTTCGCGACAGGGGATACAGAGACCCAGTACTTC
>TRBJ2-5|-|TRBV5-1|TRBD2
CASNGLAGDQETQYF
TGCGCCAGCAACGGACTAGCGGGGGATCAAGAGACCCAGTACTTC
>TRBJ1-6|-|TRBV7-2|TRBD1
CASSLWGTGATYSPLHF
TGTGCCAGCAGCTTATGGGGGACAGGGGCCACGTATTCACCCCTCCACTTT
>TRBJ2-5|-|TRBV29-1|TRBD2
CSVERNQRGLQETQYF
TGCAGCGTTGAACGGAACCAGCGGGGCCTCCAAGAGACCCAGTACTTC
>TRBJ2-7|-|TRBV7-2|-
CACSLEGSGTYEQYF
TGTGCCTGCAGCTTAGAAGGGAGTGGGACCTACGAGCAGTACTTC
>TRBJ2-1|few|TRBV7-9|-
CASSLVGRSNEQFF
TGTGCCAGCAGCTTAGTAGGCAGGTCGAATGAGCAGTTCTTC